The 12 T cell receptor beta chains presented below share a single source sample, sequenced in a study of blood T cells in healthy people across ages. A J-beta primer mix and a sample-barcoded 5' primer were used in a second PCR of roughly 6 to 11 cycles. A single record per CDR3 protein comes from TCRdb applying MiXCR to the 5' RACE reads. The repertoire includes approximately 1,000,000 distinct CDR3 sequences, 30% to 40% of them detected once, and 10% to 15% sits in the top ten. What was sequenced was blood. The receptors stem from a man in his late teens or twenties in good health.

This clonotype came up a few times. The chain employs TRBV7-9 and TRBJ1-2; D not resolved. Trimming cost V 3 bases and J 8 bases, with 13 bases left between them. From germline, CDR1 is SEHNR and CDR2 FQNEAQ (reference sequence). This CDR3 contains 13 residues. The CDR3 coding sequence is TGTGCCAGCAGCTTGGATGGGATGTGGGGCTACACCTTC. This encodes CASSLDGMWGYTF.

This clonotype was counted many times. A much larger clone differs from this one at a single base, so this may be a read error. The chain employs TRBV4-1 and TRBJ2-5; possible D gene TRBD2, 5 bases. The CDR3 has 17 residues. In germline, CDR1 is MGHRA, CDR2 YSYEKL. The V and J ends lost 0 bases and 11 bases respectively, with 25 bases between them. CDR3: CASSQDHANTDYNEQYF. CDR3 nucleotides: TGCGCCAGCAGCCAAGATCACGCGAATACCGACTACAATGAGCAGTACTTC.

V is TRBV20-1 and J is TRBJ2-7; 7 nucleotides agree with TRBD2. The V segment lost 4 bases and the J segment 3 bases; nucleotides outside the gene matches: 6. Germline assignment: CDR1 DFQATT and CDR2 SNEGSKA (reference sequence). The CDR3 is 13 amino acids. The CDR3 here is CSAKQTSDYEQYF. CDR3 in DNA: TGCAGTGCTAAACAAACTAGCGACTACGAGCAGTACTTC.

This clonotype appeared a few times. CDR3 region: CSVNGVNSGEQYF. The CDR3 DNA sequence: TGCAGCGTTAACGGGGTAAATAGTGGCGAGCAGTACTTC. The gene calls are TRBV29-1 and TRBJ2-5; maybe TRBD2 (5 bases). The end of the DNA is better explained by TRBJ2-7, so the J call may be wrong. CDR3 length: 13 residues. CDR1 is SQVTM, CDR2 ANQGSEA, per germline.

The chain combines TRBV7-2 with TRBJ2-3; TRBD2 agrees at 12 bases. This CDR3 has 15 amino acids. CDR1 and CDR2 from the germline V gene are SGHTA and FQGNSA. J lost 5 bases, V lost 5 bases, and 5 bases had no gene match. As DNA, the CDR3 is TGTGCCAGCAGCCCAGGACTAGCGGGGAGAGATACGCAGTATTTT. Its protein is CASSPGLAGRDTQYF.

CDR3 in amino acids: CASSWQGASDEQFF. The CDR3, as DNA: TGTGCCAGCAGCTGGCAGGGGGCTTCCGATGAGCAGTTCTTC. The rearrangement uses TRBV7-9 and TRBJ2-1; 8 bases fit TRBD1. CDR3 length equals 14 residues. The germline CDR1 and CDR2 sequences are SEHNR and FQNEAQ (reference sequence). The trim removed 4 bases at V and 8 bases at J, leaving 7 bases unmatched.

The chain has TRBV4-3 and TRBJ1-6, with TRBD1 matching 8 bases. The germline CDR1 and CDR2 sequences are LGHNA and YSLEER. V trimming: 4 bases; J trimming: 8 bases; junction bases outside the gene matches: 4. The CDR3 consists of 14 residues. CDR3 sequence (DNA): TGCGCCAGCAGCCCAAGGACAGGGTATTCACCCCTCCACTTT. It is translated as CASSPRTGYSPLHF.

The chain combines TRBV20-1 with TRBJ1-5; perhaps TRBD1 as D (6 bases). V gave up 6 bases and J gave up 5 bases, with 20 bases separating them. The V gene's germline CDR1 is DFQATT and CDR2 SNEGSKA (reference sequence). This CDR3 comprises 15 residues. The CDR3: CSADGRGAAYQPQHF. In DNA form, the CDR3 reads TGCAGTGCCGATGGACGGGGGGCGGCTTATCAGCCCCAGCATTTT.

The chain is built from TRBV4-1 and TRBJ1-6; the D gene is possibly TRBD1 (6 bases). The germline V and J ends were trimmed by 1 base and 6 bases, with 10 bases remaining between them. The germline V gene has CDR1 MGHRA and CDR2 YSYEKL. The CDR3 runs 15 residues. The CDR3 region has the DNA TGCGCCAGCAGCCAAGTGGGGGCGCGTAATTCACCCCTCCACTTT. It is translated as CASSQVGARNSPLHF.

The chain links TRBV5-5 to TRBJ1-4; D is undetermined. Trimming stripped 4 bases from V and 5 bases from J, with 9 bases between. Germline V gives CDR1 SGHKS, CDR2 YYEKEE (reference sequence). The CDR3 extends over 13 amino acids. DNA for the CDR3: TGTGCCAGCAGCACTGGGAGAAATGAAAAACTGTTTTTT. The encoded protein is CASSTGRNEKLFF.

The CDR3 DNA reads as TGTGCCAACCCCAGACAAAATAGCAATCAGCCCCAGCATTTT. Translation gives CANPRQNSNQPQHF. V gene TRBV19 combines with J gene TRBJ1-5; D gene unclear. The CDR3 totals 14 residues. Trimming shortened V by 10 bases and J by 0 bases, and 13 bases separated the two germline ends. Germline V gives CDR1 LNHDA, CDR2 SQIVND (reference sequence).

This rearrangement joins TRBV7-2 to TRBJ2-5, with 7 bases aligning to TRBD2. From germline, CDR1 is SGHTA and CDR2 FQGNSA. The V and J ends lost 5 bases and 0 bases, in that order; junction bases with no gene match: 18. This CDR3 comprises 19 residues. The CDR3 DNA is TGTGCCAGCAGCCCGTATATGGGCCTAGCGGCGAGTTACCAAGAGACCCAGTACTTC. The encoded protein is CASSPYMGLAASYQETQYF.